Listed below are T cell receptor beta chains from one sample, sequenced in a study of T cells in Graves' hyperthyroidism and ophthalmopathy. TCRdb redid the calling of the multiplex PCR reads with MiXCR, one entry per CDR3 protein. Of some 500,000 distinct CDR3 sequences listed, approximately 24% are singletons. Sequenced material: blood. Receptor source: a woman younger than 45 with Graves' ophthalmopathy. Each CDR3 is given with its conserved first and last residue. D genes are given only for firm matches. Size is omitted from some rows. Given values are once, few, many or a class for expanded clones.

clone_size j_call v_call d_call cdr3_nt cdr3_aa
many TRBJ2-7 TRBV4-1 - TGCGCCAGCAGCCAAGACCCTCCGGGACGGTCCTACGAGCAGTACTTC CASSQDPPGRSYEQYF
many TRBJ2-7 TRBV11-2 - TGTGCCAGCAGCTTACCTGACGTCGAGCAGTACTTC CASSLPDVEQYF
- TRBJ2-7 TRBV20-1 - TGCAGTGCTAGCGGTGGGGAATCGGGCTACGAGCAGTACTTC CSASGGESGYEQYF
- TRBJ1-2 TRBV6-1 - TGTGCCAGCATCAGGAGCGGAAACTATGGCTACACCTTC CASIRSGNYGYTF
many TRBJ2-5 TRBV29-1 - TGCAGCGTCCGCGGGGGCCTAAACCAAGAGACCCAGTACTTC CSVRGGLNQETQYF
many TRBJ2-2 TRBV5-1 - TGCGCCAGCAGCTTCGGACAGTACACCGGGGAGCTGTTTTTT CASSFGQYTGELFF
many TRBJ1-5 TRBV30 TRBD1 TGTGCCTGGACCGGACAGGGAGATTCGCCCCAGCATTTT CAWTGQGDSPQHF
many TRBJ1-6 TRBV2 - TGTGCCAGCAGCTCCTCGGACAGTAATTCACCCCTCCACTTT CASSSSDSNSPLHF
many TRBJ2-7 TRBV6-1 - TGTGCCAGCAGGACAGGGGAGGGAGAGCAGTACTTC CASRTGEGEQYF
many TRBJ2-7 TRBV6-2/TRBV6-3 TRBD1 TGTGCCAGCAGGGCCGGGACAGGGGGCCTTTGGCAGTACTTC CASRAGTGGLWQYF
many TRBJ1-1 TRBV4-2 - TGTGCCAGCAGCCAAGATAGTGGAACAATGGCTTTCTTT CASSQDSGTMAFF
- TRBJ1-5 TRBV5-1 - TGCGCCAGCAGCTGGGGTCCCCCGGGCAATCAGCCCCAGCATTTT CASSWGPPGNQPQHF
few TRBJ1-1 TRBV10-3 - TGTGCCATCAGTGAGTACCGGGAGAACACTGAAGCTTTCTTT CAISEYRENTEAFF
- TRBJ2-5 TRBV12-3/TRBV12-4 - TGTGCCAGCAGTTTAATGCAGCTGGAGACCCAGTACTTC CASSLMQLETQYF
many TRBJ1-2 TRBV11-2 - TGTGCCAGCAACGGGGTTGGCTATGGCTACACCTTC CASNGVGYGYTF
many TRBJ1-1 TRBV5-1 - TGCGCCAGCAGCGCCGGCCGAGCGGGTTGGGGAACTGAAGCTTTCTTT CASSAGRAGWGTEAFF
- TRBJ2-1 TRBV20-1 - TGCAGTGCTAGAGATAATTACAATGAGCAGTTCTTC CSARDNYNEQFF
once TRBJ2-5 TRBV20-1 TRBD2 TGCAGTGCTAGAGATCTCGGACTAGCGGGCCAAGAGACCCAGTACTTC CSARDLGLAGQETQYF
many TRBJ1-3 TRBV29-1 - TGCAGCGTTGAGACCCGACTTCTCTCTGGAAACACCATATATTTT CSVETRLLSGNTIYF
many TRBJ2-7 TRBV10-3 TRBD2 TGTGCCATCAGCGCGGGGGACTACGAGCAGTACTTC CAISAGDYEQYF
- TRBJ1-3 TRBV15 TRBD1 TGTGCCACCAGCAGGGACAGGCGTTCTGGAAACACCATATATTTT CATSRDRRSGNTIYF
- TRBJ1-5 TRBV12-3/TRBV12-4 TRBD1 TGTGCCAGCCACAGTGGGACAGGGGGCAAGAGCAATCAGCCCCAGCATTTT CASHSGTGGKSNQPQHF
- TRBJ2-7 TRBV5-1 TRBD1 TGCGCCAGCAGCATCACAGGGACAGGGGGAATACTCGAGCAGTACTTC CASSITGTGGILEQYF
many TRBJ2-7 TRBV11-3 - TGTGCCAGCAGCTTAGGTGTTGACTTCCGATCGAGCTCCTACGAGCAGTACTTC CASSLGVDFRSSSYEQYF
- TRBJ1-1 TRBV20-1 - TGCAGTGCTCGCGATAGTTACAGGTCCCGCGCTTTCTTT CSARDSYRSRAFF
many TRBJ2-5 TRBV4-1 - TGCGCCAGCAGCCAAGAAGAGACCGGGACTTACAACCAAGAGACCCAGTACTTC CASSQEETGTYNQETQYF
few TRBJ2-7 TRBV10-3 TRBD1 TGTGCCATCAGTGAGTCGTTAGCCTCTGCTCGGACAGGTAGGGCCTACGAGCAGTACTTC CAISESLASARTGRAYEQYF
- TRBJ2-3 TRBV28 - TGTGCCAGCAGTTTAAGACGGGTAGTAGATACGCAGTATTTT CASSLRRVVDTQYF
many TRBJ2-7 TRBV27 - TGTGCCAGCAGTTTAAAGGGGGTCTACGAGCAGTACTTC CASSLKGVYEQYF
- TRBJ1-2 TRBV28 - TGTGCCAGCAGTACCGGACCGGGCTACACCTTC CASSTGPGYTF
few TRBJ1-1 TRBV6-1 - TGTGCCAGCAGCCTAGCACCGACAGGCTCTCTGGAAGCTTTCTTT CASSLAPTGSLEAFF
many TRBJ2-6 TRBV4-1 - TGCGCCAGCAGCCAAGTTGGCAGGGGCAGACTTGGGGCCAACGTCCTGACTTTC CASSQVGRGRLGANVLTF
- TRBJ2-5 TRBV6-1 - TGTGCCAGCAGTGAACCAACGCGACTGGAGACCCAGTACTTC CASSEPTRLETQYF
- TRBJ1-2 TRBV14 - TGTGCCAGCAGCCAATTCGGACAAAGTGGCTACACCTTC CASSQFGQSGYTF
once TRBJ1-1 TRBV14 TRBD1 TGTGCCAGCAGCCAAGCCAGGCCCCCCCTCGGGAGGGGGCCGAACACTGAAGCTTTCTTT CASSQARPPLGRGPNTEAFF
few TRBJ1-1 TRBV19 TRBD1 TGTGCCAGTAGTACATTCACCGGGACAGGGGATTTGAACACTGAAGCTTTCTTT CASSTFTGTGDLNTEAFF